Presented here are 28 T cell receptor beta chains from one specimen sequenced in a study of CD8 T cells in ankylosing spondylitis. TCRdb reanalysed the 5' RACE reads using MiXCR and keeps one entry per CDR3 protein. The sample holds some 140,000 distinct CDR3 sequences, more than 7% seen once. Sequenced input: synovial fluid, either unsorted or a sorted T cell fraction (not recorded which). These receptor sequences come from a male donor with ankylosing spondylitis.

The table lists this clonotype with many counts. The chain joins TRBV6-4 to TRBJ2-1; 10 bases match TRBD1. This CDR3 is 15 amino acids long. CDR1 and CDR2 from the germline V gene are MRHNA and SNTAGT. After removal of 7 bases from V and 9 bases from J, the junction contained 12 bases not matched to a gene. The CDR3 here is CASTHGQGGPCEQFF. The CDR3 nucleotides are TGTGCCAGCACCCATGGACAGGGGGGGCCATGTGAGCAGTTCTTC.

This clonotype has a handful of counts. Here the CDR3 reads CASRIRQTVPHGYTF. Written as DNA, the CDR3 is TGTGCCAGCCGGATTCGCCAAACAGTGCCGCATGGCTACACCTTC. The chain joins TRBV28 to TRBJ1-2, with D unclear. Germline V gives CDR1 MDHEN, CDR2 SYDVKM. This CDR3 is built from 15 residues. Trimming stripped 8 bases from V and 6 bases from J, with 22 bases between.

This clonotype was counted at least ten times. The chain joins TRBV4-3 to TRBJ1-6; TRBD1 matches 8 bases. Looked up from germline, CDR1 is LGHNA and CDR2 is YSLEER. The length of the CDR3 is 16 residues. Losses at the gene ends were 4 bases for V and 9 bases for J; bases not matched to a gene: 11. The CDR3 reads CASSLSTGGEGSPLHF. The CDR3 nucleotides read TGCGCCAGCAGCCTTTCCACAGGGGGTGAAGGTTCACCCCTCCACTTT.

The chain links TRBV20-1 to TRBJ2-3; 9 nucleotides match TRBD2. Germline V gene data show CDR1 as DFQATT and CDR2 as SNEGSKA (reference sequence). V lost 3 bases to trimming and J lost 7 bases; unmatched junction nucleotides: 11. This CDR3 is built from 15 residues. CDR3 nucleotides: TGCAGTGCTAGTGGGCGCGGGGGGGCCATAAATACGCAGTATTTT. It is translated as CSASGRGGAINTQYF.

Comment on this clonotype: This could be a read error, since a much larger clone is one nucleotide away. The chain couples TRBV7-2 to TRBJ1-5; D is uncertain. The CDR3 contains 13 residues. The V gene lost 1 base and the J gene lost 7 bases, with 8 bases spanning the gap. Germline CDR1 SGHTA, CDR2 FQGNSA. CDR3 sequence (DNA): TGTGCCAGCAGCTTAGGAGCGAGGCAGCCCCAGCATTTT. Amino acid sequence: CASSLGARQPQHF.

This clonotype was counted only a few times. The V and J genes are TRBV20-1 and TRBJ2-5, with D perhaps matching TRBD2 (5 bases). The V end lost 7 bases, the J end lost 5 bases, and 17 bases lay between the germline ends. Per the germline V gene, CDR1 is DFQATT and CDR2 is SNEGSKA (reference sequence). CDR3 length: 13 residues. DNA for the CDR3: TGCAGTGGGAGGAAAGGGAACCGTGAGACCCAGTACTTC. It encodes CSGRKGNRETQYF.

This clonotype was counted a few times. In nucleotides, the CDR3 is TGTGCCAGCAGAGGTTTCTACACTGAAGCTTTCTTT. This codes for CASRGFYTEAFF. The chain joins TRBV28 to TRBJ1-1; D is undetermined. Germline CDR1 and CDR2: MDHEN and SYDVKM. Trimming stripped 6 bases from V and 3 bases from J, with 8 bases between. CDR3 length: 12 residues.

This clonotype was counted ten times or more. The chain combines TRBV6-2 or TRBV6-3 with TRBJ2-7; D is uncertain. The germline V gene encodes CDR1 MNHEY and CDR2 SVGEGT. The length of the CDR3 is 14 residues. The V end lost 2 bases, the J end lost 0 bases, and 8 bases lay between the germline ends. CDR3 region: CASSYRHSSYEQYF. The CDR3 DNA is TGTGCCAGCAGTTACCGACACAGCTCCTACGAGCAGTACTTC.

The CDR3 coding sequence is TGTGCCAGCAGTAGAGACGGCTCTGGAAACACCATATATTTT. Its protein product is CASSRDGSGNTIYF. J is TRBJ1-3 and V is TRBV28; D is undetermined. This CDR3 contains 14 residues. CDR1 is MDHEN, CDR2 SYDVKM, per germline. V shed 5 bases and J shed 0 bases, with 8 bases lying between them.

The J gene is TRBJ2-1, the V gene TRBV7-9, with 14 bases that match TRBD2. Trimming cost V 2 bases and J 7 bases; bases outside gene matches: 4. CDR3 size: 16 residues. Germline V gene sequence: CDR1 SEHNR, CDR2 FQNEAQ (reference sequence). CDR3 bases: TGTGCCAGCAGCTTATCAGGGACTAGCGGGAGAAATGAGCAGTTCTTC. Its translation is CASSLSGTSGRNEQFF.

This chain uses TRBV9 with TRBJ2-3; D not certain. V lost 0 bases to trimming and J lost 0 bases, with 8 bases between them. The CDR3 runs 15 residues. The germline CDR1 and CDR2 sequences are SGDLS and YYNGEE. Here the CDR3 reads CASSVAVSSTDTQYF. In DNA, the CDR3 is TGTGCCAGCAGCGTAGCGGTATCTAGCACAGATACGCAGTATTTT.

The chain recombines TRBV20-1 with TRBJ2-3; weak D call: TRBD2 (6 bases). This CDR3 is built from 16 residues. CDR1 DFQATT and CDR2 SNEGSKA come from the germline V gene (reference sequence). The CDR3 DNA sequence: TGCAGCGCCGTGAGGTTGTCAGGAGGAGGGACAGATACGCAGTATTTT. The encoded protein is CSAVRLSGGGTDTQYF.

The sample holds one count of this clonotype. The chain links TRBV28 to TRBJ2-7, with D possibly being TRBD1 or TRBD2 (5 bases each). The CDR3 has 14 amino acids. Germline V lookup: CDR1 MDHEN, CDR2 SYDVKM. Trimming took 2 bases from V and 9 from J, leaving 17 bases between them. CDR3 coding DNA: TGTGCCAGCAGTTTACACCGGGACCCCCTCGGGCAGTACTTC. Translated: CASSLHRDPLGQYF.

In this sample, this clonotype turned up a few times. DNA for the CDR3: TGTGCCAGCAGCCTCCGGGACAGCTCCTATGGCTACACCTTC. Translation gives CASSLRDSSYGYTF. The genes are TRBV7-2 and TRBJ1-2; 7 bases agree with TRBD1. Germline CDR1 is SGHTA and CDR2 is FQGNSA. J was trimmed by 4 bases and V by 5 bases; bases with no gene match: 7. This CDR3 is 14 amino acids long.

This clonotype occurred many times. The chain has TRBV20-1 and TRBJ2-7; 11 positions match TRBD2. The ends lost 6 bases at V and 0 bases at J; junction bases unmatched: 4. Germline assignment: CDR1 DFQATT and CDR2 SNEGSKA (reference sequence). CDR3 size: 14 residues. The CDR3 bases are TGCAGTGCGCAACTAGCGGGAGTCTCCTACGAGCAGTACTTC. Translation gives CSAQLAGVSYEQYF.

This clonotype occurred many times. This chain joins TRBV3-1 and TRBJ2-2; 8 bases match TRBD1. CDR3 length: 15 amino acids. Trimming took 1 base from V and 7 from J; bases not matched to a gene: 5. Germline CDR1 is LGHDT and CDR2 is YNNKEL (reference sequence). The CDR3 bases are TGTGCCAGCAGCCAAGGGACAGGGCTGCACGGGGAGCTGTTTTTT. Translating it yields CASSQGTGLHGELFF.

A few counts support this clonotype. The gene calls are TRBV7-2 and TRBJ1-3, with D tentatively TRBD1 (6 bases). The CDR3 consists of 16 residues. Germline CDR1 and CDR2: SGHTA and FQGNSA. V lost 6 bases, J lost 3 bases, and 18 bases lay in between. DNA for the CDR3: TGTGCCAGCAGTCCCCAGGGGAGTAAGCTTGGAAACACCATATATTTT. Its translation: CASSPQGSKLGNTIYF.

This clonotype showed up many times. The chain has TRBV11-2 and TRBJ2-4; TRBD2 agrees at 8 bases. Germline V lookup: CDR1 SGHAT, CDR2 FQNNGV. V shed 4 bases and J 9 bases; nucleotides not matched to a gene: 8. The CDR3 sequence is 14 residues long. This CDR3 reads CASSSLNSGTIQYF. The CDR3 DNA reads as TGTGCCAGCAGCTCCCTCAATAGCGGGACCATTCAGTACTTC.

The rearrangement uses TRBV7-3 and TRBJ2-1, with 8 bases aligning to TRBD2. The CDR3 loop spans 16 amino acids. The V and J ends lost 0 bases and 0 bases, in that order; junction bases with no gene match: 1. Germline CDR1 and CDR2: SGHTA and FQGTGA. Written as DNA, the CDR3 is TGTGCCAGCAGCTTAACACTAGCGGACTCCTACAATGAGCAGTTCTTC. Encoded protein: CASSLTLADSYNEQFF.

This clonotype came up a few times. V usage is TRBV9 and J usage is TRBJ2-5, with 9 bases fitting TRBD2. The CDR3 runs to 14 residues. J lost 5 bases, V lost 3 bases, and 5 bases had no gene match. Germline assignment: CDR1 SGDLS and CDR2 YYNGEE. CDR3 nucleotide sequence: TGTGCCAGCAGCGGAGTAGCGGGGGAGGAGACCCAGTACTTC. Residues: CASSGVAGEETQYF.

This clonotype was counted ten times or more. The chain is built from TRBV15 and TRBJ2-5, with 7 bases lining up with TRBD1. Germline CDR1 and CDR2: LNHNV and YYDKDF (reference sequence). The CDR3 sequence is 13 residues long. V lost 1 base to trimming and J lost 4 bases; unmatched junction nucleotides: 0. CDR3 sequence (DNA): TGTGCCACCAGCAGAGGACAGGGAGAGACCCAGTACTTC. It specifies CATSRGQGETQYF.

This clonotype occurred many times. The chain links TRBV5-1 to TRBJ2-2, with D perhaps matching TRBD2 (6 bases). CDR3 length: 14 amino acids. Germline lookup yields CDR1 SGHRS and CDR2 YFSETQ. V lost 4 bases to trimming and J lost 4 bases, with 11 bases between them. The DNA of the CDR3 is TGCGCCAGCAGCCGACTAGAGTCCACCGGGGAGCTGTTTTTT. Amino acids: CASSRLESTGELFF.

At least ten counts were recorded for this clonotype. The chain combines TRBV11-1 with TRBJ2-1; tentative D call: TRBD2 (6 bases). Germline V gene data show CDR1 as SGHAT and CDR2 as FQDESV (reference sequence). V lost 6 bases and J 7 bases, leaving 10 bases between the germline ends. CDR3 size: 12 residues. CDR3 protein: CASRDAGNEQFF. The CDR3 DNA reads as TGTGCCAGCAGGGATGCGGGGAATGAGCAGTTCTTC.

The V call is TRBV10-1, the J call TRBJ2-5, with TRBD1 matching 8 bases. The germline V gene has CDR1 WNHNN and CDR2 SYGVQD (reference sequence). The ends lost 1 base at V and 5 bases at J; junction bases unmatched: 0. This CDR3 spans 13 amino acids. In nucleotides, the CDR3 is TGCGCCAGCAGTGAGTGGACAGGGGAGACCCAGTACTTC. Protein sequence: CASSEWTGETQYF.

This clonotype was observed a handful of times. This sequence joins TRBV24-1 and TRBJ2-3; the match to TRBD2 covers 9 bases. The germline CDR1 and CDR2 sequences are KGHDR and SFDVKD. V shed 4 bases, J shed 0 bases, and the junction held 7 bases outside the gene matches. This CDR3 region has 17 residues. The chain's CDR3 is CATSEGSGSPSTDTQYF. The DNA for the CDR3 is TGTGCCACCAGTGAGGGTAGCGGGAGCCCCAGCACAGATACGCAGTATTTT.

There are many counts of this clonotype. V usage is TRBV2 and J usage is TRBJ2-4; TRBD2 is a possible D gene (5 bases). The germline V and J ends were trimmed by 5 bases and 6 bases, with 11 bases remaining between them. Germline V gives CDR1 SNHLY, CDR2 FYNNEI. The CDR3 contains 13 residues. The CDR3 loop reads CASSTIGRNIQYF. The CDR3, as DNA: TGTGCCAGCAGTACCATAGGGAGAAACATTCAGTACTTC. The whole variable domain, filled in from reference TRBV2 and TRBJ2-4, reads EPEVTQTPSHQVTQMGQEVILRCVPISNHLYFYWYRQILGQKVEFLVSFYNNEISEKSEIFDDQFSVERPDGSNFTLKIRSTKLEDSAMYFCASSTIGRNIQYFGAGTRLSVL.

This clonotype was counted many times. The CDR3 sequence: CASSLFGIGGEDTQYF. CDR3 nucleotides: TGTGCCAGCAGCTTGTTTGGTATAGGGGGCGAAGATACGCAGTATTTT. The chain links TRBV5-6 to TRBJ2-3; 7 bases agree with TRBD1. The V segment lost 1 base and the J segment 5 bases; nucleotides outside the gene matches: 10. There are 16 residues in the CDR3. From germline, CDR1 is SGHDT and CDR2 YYEEEE.

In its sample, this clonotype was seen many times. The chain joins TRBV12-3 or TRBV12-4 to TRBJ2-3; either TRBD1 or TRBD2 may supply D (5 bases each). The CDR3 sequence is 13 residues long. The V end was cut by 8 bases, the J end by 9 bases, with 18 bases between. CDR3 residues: CASHPDSEGTQYF. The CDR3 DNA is TGTGCCAGCCATCCGGATAGCGAGGGGACGCAGTATTTT.